This record looks at one T cell receptor beta chain sequence and its context. Its antigen remains unknown. The PCR used 60 Vbeta and 13 Jbeta primers. As originally analysed: In a later analysis, the count reached some 73 million unique TCR beta chains, with 10 million to 14 million shared. Sequenced by immunoSEQ multiplex PCR; TCRdb stores in-frame clones only, minus some. V, J and clone size derive from that table, while D and trimming were established from the DNA sequence. The sample gives 60,000 to 85,000 clones, around 84% of which show up once; under 20% is in the top ten. These data are taken from a study of cytomegalovirus exposure and HLA in healthy donors. Study-wide findings and caveats: The study labeled more than 150 TCR beta chains cytomegalovirus-associated. A later analysis found that most CMV-associated TCR beta chains appeared HLA-restricted.

Sequencing was done on a sample of PBMCs. The clonotype comes from a man between 65 and 85 years old in good health and CMV-seropositive.

The CDR3 coding sequence is TGTGCCAGTCAGGGGTTCAATCAGCCCCAGCATTTT. Its translation: CASQGFNQPQHF. The chain employs TRBV19 and TRBJ1-5; D possibly corresponds to TRBD1 (6 bases). In germline, CDR1 is LNHDA, CDR2 SQIVND (reference sequence). The CDR3 has 12 amino acids. V was cut by 8 bases and J by 3 bases, with 8 bases left in between.